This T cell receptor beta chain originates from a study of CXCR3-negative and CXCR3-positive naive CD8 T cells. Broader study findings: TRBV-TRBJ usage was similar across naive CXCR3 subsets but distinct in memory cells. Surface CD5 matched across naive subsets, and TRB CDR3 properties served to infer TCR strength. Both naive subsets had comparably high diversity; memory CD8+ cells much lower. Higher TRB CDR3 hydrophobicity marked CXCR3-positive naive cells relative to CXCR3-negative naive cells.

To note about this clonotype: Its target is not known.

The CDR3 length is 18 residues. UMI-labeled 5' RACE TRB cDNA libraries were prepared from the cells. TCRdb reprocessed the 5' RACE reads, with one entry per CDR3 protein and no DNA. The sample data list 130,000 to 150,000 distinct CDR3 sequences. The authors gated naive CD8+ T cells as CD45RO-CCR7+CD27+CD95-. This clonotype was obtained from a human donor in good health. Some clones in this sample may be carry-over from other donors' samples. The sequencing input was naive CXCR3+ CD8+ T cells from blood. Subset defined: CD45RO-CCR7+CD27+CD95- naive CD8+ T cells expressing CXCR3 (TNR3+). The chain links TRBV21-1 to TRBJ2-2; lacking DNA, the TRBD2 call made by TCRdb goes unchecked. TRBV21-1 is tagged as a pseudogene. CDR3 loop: CASSRPYPSGMNTGELFF.